The rows below give T cell receptor beta chains drawn from one sample of a study of blood T cells in healthy people across ages. TCRdb reprocessed the 5' RACE reads via MiXCR and lists one record per CDR3 protein. The sample has approximately 850,000 distinct CDR3 sequences, about 62% seen once. The material sequenced was blood. Every receptor here comes from a man aged 30 to 39 in good health. Each CDR3 is given with its conserved first and last residue. D genes are given only for firm matches. Some rows have no size entry. The others give once, few or many, or a class for an expanded clone.

j_gene	abundance	v_gene	d_gene	CDR3nt	CDR3aa
TRBJ2-7	few	TRBV7-2	TRBD2	TGTGCCAGCAGCTTAGACGGTCCCTTAGCGGGAGGGGACGAGCAGTACTTC	CASSLDGPLAGGDEQYF
TRBJ1-6	.	TRBV20-1	.	TGCAGTGCAAGGGACACACAGAGCTCCTATAATTCACCCCTCCACTTT	CSARDTQSSYNSPLHF
TRBJ2-7	.	TRBV9	.	TGTGCCAGCAGCGCTTCGGGTTTAACCTCCTACGAGCAGTACTTC	CASSASGLTSYEQYF
TRBJ2-7	.	TRBV5-6	.	TGTGCCAGCATCCTGAGGGGTTGGGGCCACGAGCAGTACTTC	CASILRGWGHEQYF
TRBJ2-1	.	TRBV6-9	TRBD2	TGTGCCAGCAGGAACGGCCCGGGGGTGACTAGCCTTGAGGAGCAGTTCTTC	CASRNGPGVTSLEEQFF
TRBJ2-1	.	TRBV4-3	TRBD2	TGCGCCAGCAGCCAAGGTTCCGGGTGGCTAGCGGGAGCCGATGAGCAGTTCTTC	CASSQGSGWLAGADEQFF
TRBJ2-3	few	TRBV5-1	.	TGCGCCAGCAGCTTGGACAGGTATCCAGATACGCAGTATTTT	CASSLDRYPDTQYF
TRBJ2-7	.	TRBV20-1	TRBD1	TGCAGTGCGTCGACAGGGCCTGCCTACGAGCAGTACTTC	CSASTGPAYEQYF
TRBJ2-7	.	TRBV20-1	TRBD2	TGCAGTGCTAGAAAGCGGGACTACGAGCAGTACTTC	CSARKRDYEQYF
TRBJ2-5	.	TRBV6-5	.	TGTGCCAGCAGTAAAGGGATATTACAAGAGACCCAGTACTTC	CASSKGILQETQYF
TRBJ2-7	.	TRBV21-1	.	TGTGCCAGCAGCAAACAGAGCTACGAGCAGTACTTC	CASSKQSYEQYF
TRBJ2-7	.	TRBV2	TRBD2	TGTGCCAGCAGTGGGGACTATCAAACTACCTACGAGCAGTACTTC	CASSGDYQTTYEQYF
TRBJ2-6	few	TRBV5-6	.	TGTGCCAGCAGCTTAGGGACGAAGGGGGCCAACGTCCTGACTTTC	CASSLGTKGANVLTF
TRBJ2-1	.	TRBV20-1	.	TGCAGTGCTAGAGATGCCTCTCGGTATTCGGATGAGCAGTTCTTC	CSARDASRYSDEQFF
TRBJ2-7	.	TRBV29-1	.	TGCAGCGTTCACGGGGGAGTTGTCTACGAGCAGTACTTC	CSVHGGVVYEQYF
TRBJ2-1	few	TRBV7-2	TRBD2	TGTGCCAGCAGCCCGGGAAGCGGGAGACCAAATGAGCAGTTCTTC	CASSPGSGRPNEQFF
TRBJ1-2	once	TRBV7-9	.	TGTGCCAGCAGCTCTGAACCGGGAGGGTATTATGGCTACACCTTC	CASSSEPGGYYGYTF
TRBJ2-3	few	TRBV29-1	TRBD1	TGCAGCGCCGGACAGGGAAGTGGAGATACGCAGTATTTT	CSAGQGSGDTQYF
TRBJ1-1	.	TRBV2	TRBD1	TGTGCCAGCACCCGGGACACAGGGGCGGGGACTGAAGCTTTCTTT	CASTRDTGAGTEAFF
TRBJ2-1	few	TRBV9	.	TGTGCCAGCAGCCCGGAGATATGGCAGGGACCGAACAATGAGCAGTTCTTC	CASSPEIWQGPNNEQFF
TRBJ2-7	.	TRBV28	TRBD1	TGTGCCGGCAGTTTCCCCGGACAGGGACGACCAAATGGCGAGCAGTACTTC	CAGSFPGQGRPNGEQYF
TRBJ2-1	.	TRBV27	.	TGTGCCAGCCGGACTTGGGACAATGAGCAGTTCTTC	CASRTWDNEQFF
TRBJ2-7	.	TRBV10-2	.	TGCGCCAGCACCGGGGACGGTTACGAGCAGTACTTC	CASTGDGYEQYF
TRBJ2-1	.	TRBV2	TRBD1	TGTGCCAGTCGGGACAGGGGGCTGGATGAGCAGTTCTTC	CASRDRGLDEQFF
TRBJ2-6	few	TRBV2	.	TGTGCCAGCAGTGTAACGGACTCTGGGGCCAACGTCCTGACTTTC	CASSVTDSGANVLTF
TRBJ2-5	.	TRBV5-1	TRBD1	TGCGCCAGCAGCAGTACAGGGGCTGGCGAGACCCAGTACTTC	CASSSTGAGETQYF
TRBJ2-5	.	TRBV27	TRBD1	TGTGCCAGCAGTTTGACGGGGACAGGGATTCAAGAGACCCAGTACTTC	CASSLTGTGIQETQYF
TRBJ2-7	.	TRBV12-3/TRBV12-4	TRBD1	TGTGCCTGCAGCCCCCTCGGGACAGTCTCCTACGAGCAGTACTTC	CACSPLGTVSYEQYF
TRBJ1-2	many	TRBV12-3/TRBV12-4	.	TGTGCCAGCAGCCTACTTGGTGGGGAATACACCTTC	CASSLLGGEYTF
TRBJ2-7	.	TRBV24-1	TRBD2	TGTGCCACCAGTGCCAATAGCGGGGGGCTTGGCTGGAATGAGCAGTACTTC	CATSANSGGLGWNEQYF
TRBJ1-2	.	TRBV27	.	TGTGCCAGCTCACCCGGACTGACTAACTATGGCTACACCTTC	CASSPGLTNYGYTF
TRBJ2-7	.	TRBV6-2/TRBV6-3	.	TGTGCCAGCAGCCGCCGGGCAGGACCCGAGCAGTACTTC	CASSRRAGPEQYF
TRBJ2-3	.	TRBV28	TRBD2	TGTGCCAGCAGTTTATTAGCGGGAAGGAGCACAGATACGCAGTATTTT	CASSLLAGRSTDTQYF
TRBJ1-2	.	TRBV25-1	.	TGTGCCAGCAGTTTGGCGGAAAACTATGGCTACACCTTC	CASSLAENYGYTF
TRBJ2-7	.	TRBV3-1	TRBD2	TGTGCCAGCAGCCAAATCCGGGGGGTTATGGATGAGCAGTACTTC	CASSQIRGVMDEQYF
TRBJ2-1	.	TRBV4-2	.	TGTGCCAGCAGCCTCGACCTGGGGAATGAGCAGTTCTTC	CASSLDLGNEQFF
TRBJ2-7	few	TRBV14	.	TGTGCCAGCAGCCAAGTACAGGGATTCCCCCAGTACTTC	CASSQVQGFPQYF
TRBJ2-3	.	TRBV7-2	TRBD2	TGTGCCAGCAGCTCGCCCGGGACTAGCGGGGGGGCTCGTACGCAGTATTTT	CASSSPGTSGGARTQYF
TRBJ2-7	.	TRBV6-2/TRBV6-3	.	TGTGCCAGCAGTTTTGGAGTAGGACCCTACGAGCAGTACTTC	CASSFGVGPYEQYF
TRBJ1-1	.	TRBV7-9	.	TGTGCCAGCAGCTCCGACACCTACACTGAAGCTTTCTTT	CASSSDTYTEAFF
TRBJ2-2	.	TRBV6-5	TRBD1	TGTGCCAGCAGGGGACAGGGTTTGACCGGGGAGCTGTTTTTT	CASRGQGLTGELFF
TRBJ2-2	.	TRBV6-1	.	TGTGCCAGCAGTGAAGCCCCTGGTACCGGGGAGCTGTTTTTT	CASSEAPGTGELFF
TRBJ1-1	.	TRBV11-1	TRBD1	TGTGCCAGCACCCGGACAGGCCGCACTGAAGCTTTCTTT	CASTRTGRTEAFF
TRBJ1-2	.	TRBV7-2	.	TGTGCCAGCAGCTCCCGGGGGGAGAACTATGGCTACACCTTC	CASSSRGENYGYTF
TRBJ2-1	.	TRBV7-2	.	TGTGCCAGCAGCTTTGGCCAGGGGTTTTACAATGAGCAGTTCTTC	CASSFGQGFYNEQFF